Reported below is one T cell receptor (beta chain). This CDR3 is 11 amino acids long. The V end lost 8 bases, the J end lost 8 bases, and 12 bases lay between the germline ends. The sample comes from a study of blood T cell repertoires in COVID-19. Some clones are missing from TCRdb's copy, which holds only in-frame ones; the method was immunoSEQ multiplex PCR. Of tens of thousands of clones listed, 86% are singletons. This chain connects TRBV12-3 or TRBV12-4 to TRBJ1-2; D not certain. The material sequenced was peripheral blood. The receptor was derived from a man between 35 and 55 years old with active COVID-19. The CDR3 here is CASHKPGGYTF. The CDR3 nucleotides are TGTGCCAGCCATAAACCGGGAGGCTACACCTTC.